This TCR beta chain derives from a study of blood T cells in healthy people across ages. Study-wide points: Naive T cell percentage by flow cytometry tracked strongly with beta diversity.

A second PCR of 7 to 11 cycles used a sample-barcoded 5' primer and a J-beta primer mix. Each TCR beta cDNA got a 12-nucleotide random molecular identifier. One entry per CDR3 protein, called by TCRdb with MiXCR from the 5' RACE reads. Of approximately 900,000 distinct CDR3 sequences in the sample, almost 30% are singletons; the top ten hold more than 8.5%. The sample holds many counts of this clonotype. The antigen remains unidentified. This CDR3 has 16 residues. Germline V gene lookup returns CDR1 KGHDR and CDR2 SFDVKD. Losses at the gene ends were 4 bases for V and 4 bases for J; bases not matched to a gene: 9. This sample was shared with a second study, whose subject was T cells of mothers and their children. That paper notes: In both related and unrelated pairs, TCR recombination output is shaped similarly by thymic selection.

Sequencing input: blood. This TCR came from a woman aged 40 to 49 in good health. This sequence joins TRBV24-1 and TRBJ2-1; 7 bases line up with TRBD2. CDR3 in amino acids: CATSEGGTGDYNEQFF. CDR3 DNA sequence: TGTGCCACCAGTGAGGGGGGGACGGGGGATTACAATGAGCAGTTCTTC.